The 3 T cell receptor beta chains given below trace back to one sample, sequenced in a study of blood T cell repertoires in COVID-19. Clones were read by immunoSEQ multiplex PCR, and TCRdb kept only the in-frame ones, dropping some. The data contain some 200,000 clones, roughly 88% of them singletons. The sample was peripheral blood. These TCRs come from a man between 50 and 59 years old with COVID-19, enrolled during active disease.

This clone was detected once. The chain carries TRBV2 and TRBJ2-2; 7 bases line up with TRBD1. The V gene end was trimmed by 5 bases and the J gene end by 3 bases; junction bases not matched to a gene: 6. This CDR3 comprises 15 residues. The germline gives CDR1 SNHLY, CDR2 FYNNEI. CDR3 region: CASSITGVHTGELFF. CDR3 in DNA: TGTGCCAGCAGTATAACAGGGGTCCACACCGGGGAGCTGTTTTTT.

In nucleotides, the CDR3 is TGTGCCAGCAGTAGCCAAACAGGGGGCCCTGAAGCTTTCTTT. This encodes CASSSQTGGPEAFF. V and J are TRBV2 and TRBJ1-1; 9 nucleotides line up with TRBD1. The CDR3 sequence is 14 residues long. J lost 6 bases, V lost 5 bases, and 7 bases had no gene match. CDR1 is SNHLY, CDR2 FYNNEI, per germline.

This clone was observed once. The chain uses TRBV27 and TRBJ2-2; a possible D gene is TRBD1 (5 bases). CDR3 length: 14 amino acids. CDR1 is MNHEY, CDR2 SMNVEV, per germline (reference sequence). Deletions cut 5 bases from V and 6 bases from J, with 13 bases between. CDR3 amino acids: CASSTGPWAGELFF. The CDR3 nucleotides read TGTGCCAGCAGTACAGGACCCTGGGCCGGGGAGCTGTTTTTT.